The 8 T cell receptor beta chains given below trace back to one sample, sequenced in a study of cytomegalovirus exposure and HLA in healthy donors. PCR used 60 Vbeta primers and 13 Jbeta primers. Profiled with immunoSEQ multiplex PCR; TCRdb holds only in-frame clones, not every one. This sample has fewer than 250,000 clones, with more than 65% found just once. Sequencing was carried out using PBMCs. The origin of the receptors is a woman under 40 in good health and CMV-seropositive.

The rearrangement joins TRBV19 to TRBJ1-1; 7 bases align to TRBD1. J was trimmed by 4 bases and V by 4 bases; bases with no gene match: 9. CDR1 and CDR2 (germline): LNHDA, SQIVND (reference sequence). This CDR3 has 15 amino acids. The DNA for the CDR3 is TGTGCCAGTAGTAGCCTCAGACAGGGCGGCACTGAAGCTTTCTTT. Protein sequence: CASSSLRQGGTEAFF.

This clone was picked up one time. This chain connects TRBV7-6 to TRBJ2-7, with D possibly matching TRBD2 (6 bases). This CDR3 comprises 16 residues. Trimming took off 5 bases at V and 4 bases at J, with 21 bases between the two ends. Germline V gene lookup returns CDR1 SGHVS and CDR2 FNYEAQ. The CDR3, as DNA: TGTGCCAGCAGCCCCCCCACGAGCGGGCCGGAGTACGAGCAGTACTTC. It yields the protein CASSPPTSGPEYEQYF.

The chain employs TRBV21-1 and TRBJ1-1. TRBV21-1 is termed a pseudogene. This CDR3 comprises 14 residues. In DNA form, the CDR3 reads TGTGCCAGCAGCAGTAAGAGCCCGAACACTGAAGCTTTCTTT. As protein: CASSSKSPNTEAFF.

The chain joins TRBV6-5 to TRBJ1-2; tentatively, D is TRBD1 (5 bases). The germline V and J ends were trimmed by 4 bases and 8 bases, with 11 bases remaining between them. The CDR3 is 12 residues long. Germline V gene lookup returns CDR1 MNHEY and CDR2 SVGAGI. CDR3 region: CASSSAGYGYTF. The CDR3 DNA reads as TGTGCCAGCAGTTCCGCAGGGTACGGCTACACCTTC.

The chain links TRBV5-1 to TRBJ2-1; a possible D gene is TRBD2 (6 bases). V was cut by 2 bases and J by 7 bases, with 16 bases left in between. The CDR3 length is 15 residues. Germline V gives CDR1 SGHRS, CDR2 YFSETQ. The CDR3 protein is CASSLRPGSVNEQFF. The CDR3 DNA is TGCGCCAGCAGCTTACGTCCCGGGAGTGTTAATGAGCAGTTCTTC.

The CDR3 reads CASSLGQGLYYEQYF. The DNA for the CDR3 is TGCGCCAGCAGCTTGGGGCAGGGGCTTTACTACGAGCAGTACTTC. The chain employs TRBV5-1 and TRBJ2-5, with D maybe TRBD1 (6 bases). Judging by the DNA end, TRBJ2-7 fits better; the J call may be wrong. The CDR3 contains 15 residues. The germline gives CDR1 SGHRS, CDR2 YFSETQ.

This chain links TRBV5-4 with TRBJ2-1; 7 bases fit TRBD2. The trim removed 5 bases at V and 6 bases at J, leaving 5 bases unmatched. Looked up from germline, CDR1 is SGHNT and CDR2 is YYREEE (reference sequence). CDR3 size: 13 residues. CDR3 bases: TGTGCCAGCAGACGCGGGGGAGGCAATGAGCAGTTCTTC. Its translation is CASRRGGGNEQFF.

The rearrangement links TRBV14 to TRBJ2-1, with TRBD1 matching over 7 bases. Losses at the gene ends were 0 bases for V and 5 bases for J; bases not matched to a gene: 4. CDR3 length equals 15 residues. Germline V CDR1 and CDR2: SGHDN, FVKESK. The CDR3 here is CASSQDATGHNEQFF. CDR3 DNA sequence: TGTGCCAGCAGCCAAGATGCGACAGGGCACAATGAGCAGTTCTTC.